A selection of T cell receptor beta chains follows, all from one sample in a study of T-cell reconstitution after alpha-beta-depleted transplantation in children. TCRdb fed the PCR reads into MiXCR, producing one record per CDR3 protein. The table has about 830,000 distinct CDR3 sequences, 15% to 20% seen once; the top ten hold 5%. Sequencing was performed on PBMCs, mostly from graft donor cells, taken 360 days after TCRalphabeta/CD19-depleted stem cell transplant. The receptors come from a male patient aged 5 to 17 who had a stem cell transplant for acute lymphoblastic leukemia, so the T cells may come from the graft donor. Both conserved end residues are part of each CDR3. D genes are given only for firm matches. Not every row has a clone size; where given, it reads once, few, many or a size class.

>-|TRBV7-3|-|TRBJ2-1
TGTGCCAGCAGGCAACCCCCGGCGAGTGAGCAGTTCTTC
CASRQPPASEQFF
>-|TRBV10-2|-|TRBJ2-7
TGCGCCAGCGCGGTCTACGAGCAGTACTTC
CASAVYEQYF
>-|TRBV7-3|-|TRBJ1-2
TGTGCCAGCAGCTTACACACCTACTATGGCTACACCTTC
CASSLHTYYGYTF
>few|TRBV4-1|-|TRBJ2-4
TGCGCCAGCAGCCAAGAGGGTCTCCTAGCCAAAAACATTCAGTACTTC
CASSQEGLLAKNIQYF
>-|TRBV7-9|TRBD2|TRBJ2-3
TGTGCCAGCAGCTTAGGAGGGAGGGCCGCCGCAGATACGCAGTATTTT
CASSLGGRAAADTQYF
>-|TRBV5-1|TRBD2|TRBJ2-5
TGCGCCAGCAGGCCTCCGGGACTAGCGGGAGAAACGGAGACCCAGTACTTC
CASRPPGLAGETETQYF
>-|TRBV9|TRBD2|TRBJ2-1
TGTGCCAGCAGCTCTAGGGGTCCTAGCGGGAGAAGGAGCTCCTACAATGAGCAGTTCTTC
CASSSRGPSGRRSSYNEQFF
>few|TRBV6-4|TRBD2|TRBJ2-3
TGTGCCAGCAGTGTGAACGGGAGGCTCACAGATACGCAGTATTTT
CASSVNGRLTDTQYF
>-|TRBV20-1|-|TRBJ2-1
TGCAGTGCTAGGTTGGTCTATGAGCAGTTCTTC
CSARLVYEQFF
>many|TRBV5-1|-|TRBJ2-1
TGCGCCAGCAGCTCAACGGGGACTTCGAATGAGCAGTTCTTC
CASSSTGTSNEQFF
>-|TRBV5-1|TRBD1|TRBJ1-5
TGCGCCAGCAGCACCGGACAGGGTTTCAATCAGCCCCAGCATTTT
CASSTGQGFNQPQHF
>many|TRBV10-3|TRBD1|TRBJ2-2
TGTGCCATCAGTGATCGACAGGGTCCGCTGTTTTTT
CAISDRQGPLFF
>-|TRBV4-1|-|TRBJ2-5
TGCGCCAGCAGCCCACCCGGCCTAGCTCCGTACCAAGAGACCCAGTACTTC
CASSPPGLAPYQETQYF
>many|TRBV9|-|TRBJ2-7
TGTGCCAGCAGCAAAGGACAGTCCTACTACGAGCAGTACTTC
CASSKGQSYYEQYF
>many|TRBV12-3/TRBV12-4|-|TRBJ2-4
TGTGCCAGCAGTTTGAGGGGAAACATTCAGTACTTC
CASSLRGNIQYF
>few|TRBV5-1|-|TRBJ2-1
TGCGCCAGCAGCTTGGCCTCAGGAGGGAGGCTACACAATGAGCAGTTCTTC
CASSLASGGRLHNEQFF
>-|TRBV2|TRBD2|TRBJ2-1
TGTGCCAGCAGTGAAAAGTCACTAGCGGCCAATGAGCAGTTCTTC
CASSEKSLAANEQFF
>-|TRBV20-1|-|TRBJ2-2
TGCAGTGCTAGCCCAGGACCACGACTCTACACCGGGGAGCTGTTTTTT
CSASPGPRLYTGELFF
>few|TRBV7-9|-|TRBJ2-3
TGTGCCACCGGGGCGACAGATACGCAGTATTTT
CATGATDTQYF
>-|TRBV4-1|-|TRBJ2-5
TGCGCCAGCGCTAGGACACGACAAGAGACCCAGTACTTC
CASARTRQETQYF
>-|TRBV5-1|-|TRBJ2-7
TGCGCCAGCAGCTTGACAGGGACCCACTACGAGCAGTACTTC
CASSLTGTHYEQYF
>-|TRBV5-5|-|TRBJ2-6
TGTGCCAGCATCGGCGGACTTACCTTATCTGGGGCCAACGTCCTGACTTTC
CASIGGLTLSGANVLTF
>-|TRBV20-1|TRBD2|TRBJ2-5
TGCAGTGCTAGAGTTTCCGGGACTAGCGGGCCCCCGGTGGGGACCCAGTACTTC
CSARVSGTSGPPVGTQYF
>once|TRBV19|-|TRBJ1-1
TGTGCCAGTAGGCTCGAGGCCTACATGAACACTGAAGCTTTCTTT
CASRLEAYMNTEAFF
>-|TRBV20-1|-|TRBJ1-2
TGCAGTGGAGATGGAAGCAATACAAACTATGGCTACACCTTC
CSGDGSNTNYGYTF
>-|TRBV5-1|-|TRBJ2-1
TGCGCCAGCAGCTTGGTGGCTAGGAGGGGCAATGAGCAGTTCTTC
CASSLVARRGNEQFF
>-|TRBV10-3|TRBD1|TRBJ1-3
TGTGCCATGGCGCCGGGACAGGGGAAAATCTCTGGAAACACCATATATTTT
CAMAPGQGKISGNTIYF
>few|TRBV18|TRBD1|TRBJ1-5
TGTGCCAGCTCACTAATCCCAGGACAGGGTAATCAGCCCCAGCATTTT
CASSLIPGQGNQPQHF
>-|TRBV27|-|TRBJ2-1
TGTGCCAGCAGTTCAGGGGAAAGTGAGCAGTTCTTC
CASSSGESEQFF
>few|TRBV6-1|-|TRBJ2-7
TGTGCCAGCAGTCCCTATGAGGGGAAGGGCGAGCAGTACTTC
CASSPYEGKGEQYF
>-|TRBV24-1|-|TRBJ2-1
TGTGCCACCAGTGATCCTCCCGGACACTTACAGGCGTCCTACAATGAGCAGTTCTTC
CATSDPPGHLQASYNEQFF
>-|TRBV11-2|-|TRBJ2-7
TGTGCCAGCAGCTTAGGATCTGGCAGGGGTGGTCACGAGCAGTACTTC
CASSLGSGRGGHEQYF
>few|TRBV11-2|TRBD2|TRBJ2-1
TGTGCCAGCAGCTTAGGGACTAGCGGGGCCTCCTACAATGAGCAGTTCTTC
CASSLGTSGASYNEQFF
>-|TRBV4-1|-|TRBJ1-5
TGCGCCAGCAGCCACCCGAGGGGAGATAGCAATCAGCCCCAGCATTTT
CASSHPRGDSNQPQHF
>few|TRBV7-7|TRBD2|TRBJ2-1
TGTGCCAGCAGCCCTACCCTAGGACTAGCGGGAGTTATAGATGAGCAGTTCTTC
CASSPTLGLAGVIDEQFF
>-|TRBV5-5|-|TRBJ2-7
TGTGCCAGCAGCTTGGGCCACGGGGCTCCGACCTACGAGCAGTACTTC
CASSLGHGAPTYEQYF
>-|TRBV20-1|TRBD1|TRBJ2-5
TGCAGTGCTAGAGACTTTTTGGGACAGGGTAAAGAGACCCAGTACTTC
CSARDFLGQGKETQYF
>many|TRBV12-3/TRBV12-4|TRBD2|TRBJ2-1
TGTGCCAGCAGTTTAAGCCCTAGCGGGAGTGTGAACAATGAGCAGTTCTTC
CASSLSPSGSVNNEQFF
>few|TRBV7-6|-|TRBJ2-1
TGTGCCAGCAGCTTAGTCCCACGCGTCCCCACCCTCGGGAGAGACAATGAGCAGTTCTTC
CASSLVPRVPTLGRDNEQFF
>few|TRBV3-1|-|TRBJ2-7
TGTGCCAGCAGTCAACTCCACGAGCAGTACTTC
CASSQLHEQYF
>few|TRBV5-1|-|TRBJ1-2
TGCGCCAGCAGCTTGGTTACAGCTACGGATGGAGGCTACACCTTC
CASSLVTATDGGYTF
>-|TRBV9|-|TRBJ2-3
TGTGCCAGCAGCGTTGGCACAGATACGCACTATTTT
CASSVGTDTHYF
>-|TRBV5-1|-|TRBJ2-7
TGCGCCAGCACCACCGGGACACTCTCTTACGAGCAGTACTTC
CASTTGTLSYEQYF
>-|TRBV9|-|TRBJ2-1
TGTGCCAGCAGCGTAGTTAGGGCGAGCGAAGCGGTCTCCTACAATGAGCAGTTCTTC
CASSVVRASEAVSYNEQFF
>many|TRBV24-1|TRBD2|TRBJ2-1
TGTGCCACCAGACTAGCGGGAGAGCAGTTCTTC
CATRLAGEQFF
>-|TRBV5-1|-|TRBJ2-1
TGCGCCAGCAGCTTGAGGGGGGAGCCCCCACGATCTCACTACAATGAGCAGTTCTTC
CASSLRGEPPRSHYNEQFF
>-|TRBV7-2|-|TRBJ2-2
TGTGCCAGCAGCCCCCGTTGGGGCCCGAACACCGGGGAGCTGTTTTTT
CASSPRWGPNTGELFF
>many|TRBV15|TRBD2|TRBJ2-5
TGTGCCACCAGCAGTTATGGGAGGGCCGTAGAGACCCAGTACTTC
CATSSYGRAVETQYF
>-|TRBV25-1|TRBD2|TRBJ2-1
TGTGCCAGCGGCGGGAGCTGGGATGAGCAGTTCTTC
CASGGSWDEQFF